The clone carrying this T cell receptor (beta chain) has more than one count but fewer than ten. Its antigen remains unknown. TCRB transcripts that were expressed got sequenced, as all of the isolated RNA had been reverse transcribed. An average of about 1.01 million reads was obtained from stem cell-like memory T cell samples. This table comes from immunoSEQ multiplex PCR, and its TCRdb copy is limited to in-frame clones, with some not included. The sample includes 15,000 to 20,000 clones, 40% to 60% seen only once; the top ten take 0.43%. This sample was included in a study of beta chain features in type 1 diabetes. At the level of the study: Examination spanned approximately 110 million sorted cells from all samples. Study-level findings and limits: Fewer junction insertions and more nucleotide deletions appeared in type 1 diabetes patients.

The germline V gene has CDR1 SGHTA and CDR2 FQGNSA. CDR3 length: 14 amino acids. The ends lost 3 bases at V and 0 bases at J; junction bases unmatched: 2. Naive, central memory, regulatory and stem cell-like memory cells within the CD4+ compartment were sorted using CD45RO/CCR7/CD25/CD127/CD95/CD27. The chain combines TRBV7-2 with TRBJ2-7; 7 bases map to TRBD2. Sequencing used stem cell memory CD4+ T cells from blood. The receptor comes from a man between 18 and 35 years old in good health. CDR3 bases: TGTGCCAGCAGCTTGGCGGGGGTCTCCTACGAGCAGTACTTC. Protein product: CASSLAGVSYEQYF.